Shown below are 24 T cell receptor beta chains from a single sample sequenced in a study of metastatic and nonmetastatic thyroid tumors. With MiXCR, TCRdb called clones anew from the PCR reads. Altogether roughly 13,000 clones are present, 25% to 35% being singletons, with the ten largest covering approximately 12%. Until they underwent thyroid surgery, no patient had received any treatment. Source material: tumor tissue. The receptor set was obtained from a female donor with papillary thyroid cancer or a benign thyroid nodule (not recorded which). Some clones in this sample may be carry-over from other donors' samples.

The table lists this clone with many counts. The chain's CDR3 is CASSPPASVGVQETQYF. CDR3 DNA: TGTGCCAGCAGCCCCCCCGCGAGCGTGGGGGTCCAAGAGACCCAGTACTTC. V usage is TRBV13 and J usage is TRBJ2-5, with D perhaps matching TRBD1 or TRBD2 (5 bases each). Trimming left V 5 bases short and J 1 base short, with 20 bases between. Looked up from germline, CDR1 is PRHDT and CDR2 is FYEKMQ (reference sequence). The CDR3 runs 17 residues. Full variable domain (missing parts from reference TRBV13 and TRBJ2-5): AAGVIQSPRHLIKEKRETATLKCYPIPRHDTVYWYQQGPGQDPQFLISFYEKMQSDKGSIPDRFSAQQFSDYHSELNMSSLELGDSALYFCASSPPASVGVQETQYFGPGTRLLVL.

This clone was found many times. CDR3 amino acids: CSVQGFPYNEQFF. The CDR3 nucleotides read TGCAGCGTTCAGGGATTTCCCTACAATGAGCAGTTCTTC. The rearrangement links TRBV29-1 to TRBJ2-1, with a weak D call TRBD1 (5 bases). Per germline, CDR1 SQVTM and CDR2 ANQGSEA. V was trimmed by 5 bases and J by 2 bases, leaving 10 bases between them. The CDR3 extends over 13 amino acids.

About this clone: In this CDR3 the conserved last residue, phenylalanine or tryptophan, is missing, so a read error is likely. The chain carries TRBV20-1 and TRBJ2-1, with 9 bases aligning to TRBD2. The CDR3 has 13 amino acids. Germline CDR1 and CDR2: DFQATT and SNEGSKA (reference sequence). V lost 7 bases, J lost 4 bases, and 5 bases stayed unmatched. The DNA for the CDR3 is TGCAGTGGCGCAACTAGCGGGTACAATGAGCAGTTCTCC. The encoded protein is CSGATSGYNEQFS.

This clone is deemed medium-sized. The V call is TRBV6-1, the J call TRBJ2-1; TRBD2 agrees at 11 bases. Germline lookup yields CDR1 MNHNS and CDR2 SASEGT. V shed 6 bases, J shed 5 bases, and the junction held 6 bases outside the gene matches. CDR3 length equals 15 residues. The CDR3: CASRAVAGGNNEQFF. CDR3 coding DNA: TGTGCCAGCAGGGCGGTAGCGGGAGGGAACAATGAGCAGTTCTTC.

The chain has TRBV5-1 and TRBJ1-2; 8 nucleotides align to TRBD1. Trimming cost V 3 bases and J 4 bases; bases outside gene matches: 2. Germline V gives CDR1 SGHRS, CDR2 YFSETQ. This CDR3 has 13 amino acids. The CDR3 nucleotides read TGCGCCAGCAGCTCAGGGGGCGCCTATGGCTACACCTTC. This translates into CASSSGGAYGYTF.

This chain connects TRBV6-1 to TRBJ2-6; D not certain. Germline CDR1 is MNHNS and CDR2 is SASEGT. The CDR3 has 15 amino acids. V gave up 6 bases and J gave up 8 bases, with 17 bases separating them. For the CDR3, the DNA is TGTGCCAGCAGCCTACAGTGGTCCGGGCCCAACGTCCTGACTTTC. Translated, it gives CASSLQWSGPNVLTF.

The chain links TRBV27 to TRBJ2-1, with a tentative D call TRBD1 (8 bases). The V end was cut by 6 bases, the J end by 8 bases, with 20 bases between. Germline CDR1 reads MNHEY; CDR2 reads SMNVEV (reference sequence). This CDR3 comprises 15 residues. The CDR3 nucleotides read TGTGCCAGCAGGAATAGAAACAGGGGGGGCGATGAGCAGTTCTTC. Its translation: CASRNRNRGGDEQFF.

In its sample, this clone was seen many times. V gene TRBV19 combines with J gene TRBJ2-3; 8 bases align to TRBD2. Trimming cost V 6 bases and J 6 bases; bases outside gene matches: 2. This CDR3 comprises 12 residues. In germline, CDR1 is LNHDA, CDR2 SQIVND (reference sequence). The CDR3 DNA sequence: TGTGCCAGTAGGCCGGGGGGGGATACGCAGTATTTT. Encoded protein: CASRPGGDTQYF.

This clone was recorded many times. At the DNA level, this CDR3 is encoded by other sequences in the same sample as well. The rearrangement joins TRBV10-3 to TRBJ1-1; TRBD1 aligns across 9 bases. CDR1 is ENHRY, CDR2 SYGVKD, per germline. V was pared by 10 bases and J by 2 bases, with 5 bases of the junction left unmatched. The CDR3 is 13 amino acids. CDR3 region: CATGQGFNTEAFF. CDR3 nucleotide sequence: TGTGCCACTGGACAGGGGTTTAACACTGAAGCTTTCTTT.

The rearrangement links TRBV20-1 to TRBJ1-1; D is undetermined. The CDR3 is 13 amino acids. Germline loops: CDR1 DFQATT, CDR2 SNEGSKA (reference sequence). V was cut by 2 bases and J by 6 bases, with 13 bases left in between. This chain's CDR3 is CSARTGLPPEAFF. In nucleotides, the CDR3 is TGCAGTGCTAGAACGGGTCTCCCCCCTGAAGCTTTCTTT.

Sample share makes this clone medium-sized. The chain is built from TRBV14 and TRBJ2-7; D is undetermined. Trimming removed 1 base at V and 3 bases at J, with 4 bases between. The CDR3 is 12 amino acids. Germline V gene sequence: CDR1 SGHDN, CDR2 FVKESK. CDR3 region: CASSQGGYEQYF. CDR3 nucleotides: TGTGCCAGCAGCCAAGGTGGCTACGAGCAGTACTTC.

This chain uses TRBV12-3 or TRBV12-4 with TRBJ2-2, with D unresolved. V dropped 7 bases and J dropped 6 bases, with 24 bases sitting between them. This CDR3 has 17 amino acids. CDR3 region: CASIRTGTVRRAGELFF. CDR3 nucleotide sequence: TGTGCCAGCATCCGGACCGGTACAGTAAGACGAGCCGGGGAGCTGTTTTTT.

This clone is medium-sized by share. The V gene is TRBV12-3 or TRBV12-4, the J gene TRBJ2-1; D remains ambiguous. CDR3 length: 13 residues. Trimming shortened V by 7 bases and J by 1 base, and 8 bases separated the two germline ends. CDR3 residues: CASNSQSYNEQFF. CDR3 DNA: TGTGCCAGCAATTCGCAGTCCTACAATGAGCAGTTCTTC.

This clone has only a few counts. The V gene is TRBV28, the J gene TRBJ2-7; 11 bases line up with TRBD2. Trimming removed 7 bases from V and 7 bases from J; junction bases left unmatched: 6. This CDR3 spans 13 amino acids. Per the germline V gene, CDR1 is MDHEN and CDR2 is SYDVKM. The CDR3 is CASKLAGAREQYF. CDR3 bases: TGTGCCAGCAAACTAGCGGGAGCTCGAGAGCAGTACTTC.

This clone was recorded at least ten times. This CDR3 reads CASSEGTGGEKLFF. The CDR3 DNA reads as TGTGCCAGCAGTGAGGGGACAGGTGGTGAAAAACTGTTTTTT. The chain has TRBV25-1 and TRBJ1-4; 8 nucleotides align to TRBD1. Germline V CDR1 and CDR2: MGHDK, SYGVNS. V lost 3 bases to trimming and J lost 7 bases; unmatched junction nucleotides: 4. This CDR3 contains 14 residues.

This clone is categorized as medium-sized. The V call is TRBV20-1, the J call TRBJ2-7, with D tentatively TRBD1 (6 bases). CDR3 length: 14 residues. Trimming stripped 3 bases from V and 6 bases from J, with 18 bases between. The germline CDR1 and CDR2 sequences are DFQATT and SNEGSKA (reference sequence). CDR3 DNA sequence: TGCAGTGCTAGTCCCCAGGGGCATATAGTCGAGCAGTACTTC. Encoded protein: CSASPQGHIVEQYF.

The chain is built from TRBV28 and TRBJ2-6; 10 bases agree with TRBD2. Germline V gene sequence: CDR1 MDHEN, CDR2 SYDVKM. J lost 0 bases, V lost 2 bases, and 7 bases had no gene match. The CDR3 contains 19 residues. The CDR3 loop is CASSLLLAGEISGANVLTF. The CDR3 coding sequence is TGTGCCAGCAGTTTACTGCTAGCGGGAGAGATCTCTGGGGCCAACGTCCTGACTTTC.

This clone is labeled as medium-sized. The chain has TRBV5-5 and TRBJ1-4, with a weak D call TRBD1 (5 bases). Per the germline V gene, CDR1 is SGHKS and CDR2 is YYEKEE (reference sequence). The V end lost 0 bases, the J end lost 5 bases, and 8 bases lay between the germline ends. The CDR3 has 14 amino acids. CDR3 coding DNA: TGTGCCAGCAGCTTGGTAGAGGGGAATGAAAAACTGTTTTTT. Translation gives CASSLVEGNEKLFF.

The V call is TRBV6-1, the J call TRBJ1-6; D not certain. The CDR3 is made up of 14 amino acids. The V end lost 5 bases, the J end lost 8 bases, and 13 bases lay between the germline ends. Per the germline V gene, CDR1 is MNHNS and CDR2 is SASEGT. CDR3: CASSSGRGDSPLHF. The CDR3 nucleotides are TGTGCCAGCAGTTCCGGGCGGGGAGATTCACCCCTCCACTTT.

This clone was observed a handful of times. The chain couples TRBV4-2 to TRBJ1-1; TRBD1 might be the D (6 bases). The CDR3 totals 14 residues. Germline CDR1 reads LGHNA; CDR2 reads YNFKEQ. Trimming left V 6 bases short and J 0 bases short, with 11 bases between. The DNA of the CDR3 is TGTGCCAGCAGTGCAGGGGTCCTGAACACTGAAGCTTTCTTT. This translates into CASSAGVLNTEAFF.

This clone counts as medium-sized. The gene calls are TRBV19 and TRBJ1-2; 9 nucleotides agree with TRBD1. V lost 8 bases, J lost 2 bases, and 9 bases stayed unmatched. CDR1 and CDR2 (germline): LNHDA, SQIVND (reference sequence). This CDR3 is 15 amino acids long. DNA of the CDR3: TGTGCCAGTCGGGAGGGACAGGGCTCAAACTATGGCTACACCTTC. Amino acids: CASREGQGSNYGYTF. Looking up the rest from reference TRBV19 and TRBJ1-2 gives the full variable domain: DGGITQSPKYLFRKEGQNVTLSCEQNLNHDAMYWYRQDPGQGLRLIYYSQIVNDFQKGDIAEGYSVSREKKESFPLTVTSAQKNPTAFYLCASREGQGSNYGYTFGSGTRLTVV.

This clone was counted a few times. With a much larger clone just one base away, this may be a read error. The rearrangement uses TRBV5-5 and TRBJ2-5; 13 nucleotides match TRBD2. From germline, CDR1 is SGHKS and CDR2 YYEKEE (reference sequence). This CDR3 has 16 residues. The CDR3 region is CASSYRLAGGQETHYF. The CDR3 DNA is TGTGCCAGCAGCTACCGACTAGCGGGAGGCCAAGAGACCCATTACTTC. Together with reference TRBV5-5 and TRBJ2-5, the CDR3 gives the full variable domain: DAGVTQSPTHLIKTRGQQVTLRCSPISGHKSVSWYQQVLGQGPQFIFQYYEKEERGRGNFPDRFSARQFPNYSSELNVNALLLGDSALYLCASSYRLAGGQETHYFGPGTRLLVL.

This clone was detected many times. This may come from a read error, since a much larger clone is one base off. Other DNA sequences in this sample translate to the same CDR3. CDR3 nucleotide sequence: TGTGCCAGCAGTTACTCTCTTGGCTACACCTTC. Residues: CASSYSLGYTF. This chain links TRBV6-2 or TRBV6-3 with TRBJ1-2; no clear D gene. The CDR3 totals 11 residues. The germline V and J ends were trimmed by 0 bases and 7 bases, with 3 bases remaining between them. Germline assignment: CDR1 MNHEY and CDR2 SVGEGT.

This chain links TRBV7-9 with TRBJ1-2; 8 bases agree with TRBD1. Germline V gives CDR1 SEHNR, CDR2 FQNEAQ (reference sequence). Germline trimming cut 5 bases from V and 4 bases from J; bases unmatched to any gene: 9. The CDR3 length is 15 residues. CDR3 residues: CASSLVGQVGYGYTF. The CDR3 bases are TGTGCCAGCAGCCTAGTGGGACAGGTGGGCTATGGCTACACCTTC. Complete variable domain (other parts from reference TRBV7-9 and TRBJ1-2): DTGVSQNPRHKITKRGQNVTFRCDPISEHNRLYWYRQTLGQGPEFLTYFQNEAQLEKSRLLSDRFSAERPKGSFSTLEIQRTEQGDSAMYLCASSLVGQVGYGYTFGSGTRLTVV.